The rows below give T cell receptor beta chains drawn from one sample of a study of T-cell reconstitution after alpha-beta-depleted transplantation in children. TCRdb fed the PCR reads into MiXCR, producing one record per CDR3 protein. The sample carries about 610,000 distinct CDR3 sequences, about 11% recorded once. Sequences were derived from PBMCs from the stem cell graft donor, sampled from the stem cell graft. The receptors originated from a human donor who donated a stem cell graft to a child with acute myeloid leukemia. Each CDR3 is given with its conserved first and last residue. Each record gives: clone size, J gene, D gene, V gene, CDR3 protein, CDR3 DNA. The D gene is left open where the match is weak. Not every row has a clone size; where given, it reads once, few, many or a size class.

abundance: few
j_gene: TRBJ2-7
d_gene: NA
v_gene: TRBV6-5
CDR3aa: CASSSHETGRSYEQYF
CDR3nt: TGTGCCAGCAGTTCCCACGAAACCGGGAGATCCTACGAGCAGTACTTC

abundance: NA
j_gene: TRBJ1-2
d_gene: NA
v_gene: TRBV30
CDR3aa: CAWSLGSGYGYTF
CDR3nt: TGTGCCTGGAGCCTGGGGAGCGGCTATGGCTACACCTTC

abundance: NA
j_gene: TRBJ2-1
d_gene: NA
v_gene: TRBV29-1
CDR3aa: CSVGALNEQFF
CDR3nt: TGCAGCGTTGGGGCTCTCAATGAGCAGTTCTTC

abundance: many
j_gene: TRBJ1-5
d_gene: NA
v_gene: TRBV12-3/TRBV12-4
CDR3aa: CASSFGGDQPQHF
CDR3nt: TGTGCCAGCAGTTTTGGGGGAGACCAGCCCCAGCATTTT

abundance: few
j_gene: TRBJ1-2
d_gene: TRBD1
v_gene: TRBV12-3/TRBV12-4
CDR3aa: CASSRRTGDGYTF
CDR3nt: TGTGCCAGCAGTCGAAGGACAGGGGATGGCTACACCTTC

abundance: NA
j_gene: TRBJ1-1
d_gene: NA
v_gene: TRBV3-1
CDR3aa: CASSLTVEDTEAFF
CDR3nt: TGTGCCAGCAGCCTGACAGTTGAGGACACTGAAGCTTTCTTT

abundance: few
j_gene: TRBJ2-5
d_gene: NA
v_gene: TRBV28
CDR3aa: CASSFTAGAAETQYF
CDR3nt: TGTGCCAGCAGTTTCACGGCGGGGGCGGCGGAGACCCAGTACTTC

abundance: NA
j_gene: TRBJ1-2
d_gene: TRBD1
v_gene: TRBV7-2
CDR3aa: CASSRGTGGSGYTF
CDR3nt: TGTGCCAGCAGCCGCGGGACAGGGGGGTCAGGCTACACCTTC

abundance: many
j_gene: TRBJ2-2
d_gene: NA
v_gene: TRBV29-1
CDR3aa: CSVVRDVSAGELFF
CDR3nt: TGCAGCGTTGTCCGGGACGTTTCGGCTGGGGAGCTGTTTTTT

abundance: NA
j_gene: TRBJ2-1
d_gene: TRBD2
v_gene: TRBV5-1
CDR3aa: CASSPGLAGLYNEQFF
CDR3nt: TGCGCCAGCAGCCCGGGACTAGCGGGGCTTTACAATGAGCAGTTCTTC

abundance: many
j_gene: TRBJ2-1
d_gene: TRBD2
v_gene: TRBV2
CDR3aa: CASSASAGGYNEQFF
CDR3nt: TGTGCCAGCAGTGCTTCGGCGGGAGGGTACAATGAGCAGTTCTTC

abundance: few
j_gene: TRBJ1-2
d_gene: NA
v_gene: TRBV24-1
CDR3aa: CAKNMSRNYGYTF
CDR3nt: TGTGCCAAAAATATGTCCAGAAACTATGGCTACACCTTC

abundance: few
j_gene: TRBJ2-1
d_gene: TRBD2
v_gene: TRBV11-2
CDR3aa: CASSPSGGIYNEQFF
CDR3nt: TGTGCCAGCAGCCCTAGCGGGGGGATCTACAATGAGCAGTTCTTC

abundance: NA
j_gene: TRBJ2-5
d_gene: NA
v_gene: TRBV18
CDR3aa: CASSLRTAGETQYF
CDR3nt: TGTGCCAGCTCACTCCGGACAGCAGGAGAGACCCAGTACTTC

abundance: few
j_gene: TRBJ1-1
d_gene: NA
v_gene: TRBV29-1
CDR3aa: CSVEGHYGNTEAFF
CDR3nt: TGCAGCGTTGAAGGTCATTACGGAAACACTGAAGCTTTCTTT

abundance: NA
j_gene: TRBJ2-3
d_gene: NA
v_gene: TRBV20-1
CDR3aa: CSARVAASGTDTQYF
CDR3nt: TGCAGTGCTAGAGTTGCGGCTAGCGGCACAGATACGCAGTATTTT

abundance: many
j_gene: TRBJ2-3
d_gene: TRBD2
v_gene: TRBV10-3
CDR3aa: CAISEVASGSITDTQYF
CDR3nt: TGTGCCATCAGTGAGGTTGCTAGCGGGAGTATCACAGATACGCAGTATTTT

abundance: many
j_gene: TRBJ2-7
d_gene: NA
v_gene: TRBV6-5
CDR3aa: CASRPTESWSYEQYF
CDR3nt: TGTGCCAGCAGACCTACGGAATCCTGGTCCTACGAGCAGTACTTC

abundance: NA
j_gene: TRBJ2-3
d_gene: NA
v_gene: TRBV5-6
CDR3aa: CASSPRSGAGTDTQYF
CDR3nt: TGTGCCAGCAGCCCCCGTTCGGGGGCGGGCACAGATACGCAGTATTTT